This TCR beta chain was captured in a study of blood T cell repertoires in COVID-19. Looking at the study overall: Nucleic acid was either cDNA or gDNA, and it came from T cells, B-cell-depleted T cells, or PBMCs.

A COVID-19 case had been met by exposed participants during the 2 weeks before study entry. The CDR3 is 18 amino acids. In this sample, this clone turned up a few times. Source study methods: Nucleated cell number was recorded as an estimate derived from reference gene primer amplification. Produced via immunoSEQ multiplex PCR; TCRdb's table is partial and in-frame only. V and J calls and clone size come straight from that table; D and trimming were deduced from the DNA. Among 150,000 to 200,000 clones listed, over 70% were seen once. Sequenced material: PBMCs or T cells enriched from blood (not recorded which). The gene calls are TRBV21-1 and TRBJ1-3; the table's D call, TRBD1, has no DNA check behind it. TRBV21-1 is annotated as a pseudogene. This TCR came from a man between 60 and 75 years old who had been exposed to COVID-19. The CDR3 nucleotides read TGTGCCAGCAGCAAAGTGACCCACGACAGGGGTTTATGGAACACCATATATTTT. It specifies CASSKVTHDRGLWNTIYF.